The 32 T cell receptor beta chains listed next were all sequenced from one sample in a study of blood T cell repertoires in COVID-19. Some clones are missing from TCRdb's copy, which holds only in-frame ones; the method was immunoSEQ multiplex PCR. This table holds about 160,000 clones, more than 85% found once. Sequencing was performed on peripheral blood. These receptors were obtained from a man aged 50-60 years with acute or convalescent COVID-19.

This chain links TRBV19 with TRBJ1-1, with D possibly matching TRBD1 (6 bases). This CDR3 region has 17 residues. Trimming removed 6 bases at V and 1 base at J, with 21 bases between. Germline V gene lookup returns CDR1 LNHDA and CDR2 SQIVND (reference sequence). For the CDR3, the DNA is TGTGCCAGTAGCACCCTCGGGGAGGGGGGAAGGAACACTGAAGCTTTCTTT. This codes for CASSTLGEGGRNTEAFF.

J is TRBJ1-3 and V is TRBV9; maybe TRBD1 (5 bases). The CDR3 sequence is 13 residues long. V was clipped by 3 bases and J by 6 bases, with 10 bases between them. Germline V gives CDR1 SGDLS, CDR2 YYNGEE. The CDR3 DNA sequence: TGTGCCAGCAGCGCGGGACTCCTAAACACCATATATTTT. Translated: CASSAGLLNTIYF.

The chain is built from TRBV30 and TRBJ2-2; TRBD1 matches at 7 bases. The V and J ends lost 2 bases and 6 bases, in that order; junction bases with no gene match: 9. Germline-derived CDR1 and CDR2 are GTSNPN and SVGIG (reference sequence). CDR3 size: 15 residues. The CDR3 DNA reads as TGTGCCTGGAGTTCCACGACAGGGCGGGCCGGGGAGCTGTTTTTT. Amino acids: CAWSSTTGRAGELFF.

The chain couples TRBV2 to TRBJ1-1; D unclear. CDR1 is SNHLY and CDR2 is FYNNEI in the germline V gene. V was shortened by 4 bases and J by 8 bases, with 8 bases between the two germline ends. There are 11 residues in the CDR3. CDR3 bases: TGTGCCAGCAGTGTTCAGTGGGAAGCTTTCTTT. Translation: CASSVQWEAFF. The variable domain in full, completed from reference TRBV2 and TRBJ1-1, reads EPEVTQTPSHQVTQMGQEVILRCVPISNHLYFYWYRQILGQKVEFLVSFYNNEISEKSEIFDDQFSVERPDGSNFTLKIRSTKLEDSAMYFCASSVQWEAFFGQGTRLTVV.

The chain couples TRBV7-2 to TRBJ2-7; D is possibly TRBD2 (6 bases). V lost 4 bases and J 5 bases, leaving 21 bases between the germline ends. Germline CDR1 and CDR2: SGHTA and FQGNSA. This CDR3 comprises 16 residues. In nucleotides, the CDR3 is TGTGCCAGCAGCTCCCAAATCGGGACTCCCCCGGACGAGCAGTACTTC. Translated, it gives CASSSQIGTPPDEQYF.

J is TRBJ1-5 and V is TRBV5-8, with 9 positions matching TRBD1. The CDR3 has 15 residues. V trimming: 4 bases; J trimming: 6 bases; junction bases outside the gene matches: 8. Germline V gives CDR1 SGHTS, CDR2 YDEGEE. The CDR3 coding sequence is TGTGCCAGCAGCGCCGGGACAGGGCATGGTCAGCCCCAGCATTTT. It translates to CASSAGTGHGQPQHF. The complete variable domain, with remaining parts taken from reference TRBV5-8 and TRBJ1-5, reads EAGVTQSPTHLIKTRGQQATLRCSPISGHTSVYWYQQALGLGLQFLLWYDEGEERNRGNFPPRFSGRQFPNYSSELNVNALELEDSALYLCASSAGTGHGQPQHFGDGTRLSIL.

The J gene is TRBJ1-5, the V gene TRBV6-2 or TRBV6-3; unclear D gene. CDR3 length: 12 residues. V lost 6 bases and J 7 bases, leaving 10 bases between the germline ends. Germline V CDR1 and CDR2: MNHEY, SVGEGT. CDR3 in amino acids: CASSSRGQPQHF. The CDR3 nucleotides read TGTGCCAGCAGCTCCCGGGGACAGCCCCAGCATTTT.

V usage is TRBV5-1 and J usage is TRBJ2-3, with 9 bases that match TRBD1. There are 15 residues in the CDR3. Germline-derived CDR1 and CDR2 are SGHRS and YFSETQ. Trimming removed 7 bases from V and 5 bases from J; junction bases left unmatched: 11. The CDR3 region is CASRLGTGYLDTQYF. The CDR3 DNA reads TGCGCCAGCCGCCTCGGGACAGGGTACTTAGATACGCAGTATTTT.

The chain recombines TRBV7-2 with TRBJ2-2; TRBD2 might be the D (5 bases). The CDR3 spans 13 residues. Germline V gives CDR1 SGHTA, CDR2 FQGNSA. V shed 2 bases and J shed 4 bases, with 5 bases lying between them. The CDR3 is CASSLSGTGELFF. The CDR3, as DNA: TGTGCCAGCAGCTTAAGCGGCACCGGGGAGCTGTTTTTT.

J is TRBJ1-2 and V is TRBV6-5, with D maybe TRBD1 (6 bases). V dropped 0 bases and J dropped 2 bases, with 10 bases sitting between them. Looked up from germline, CDR1 is MNHEY and CDR2 is SVGAGI. The CDR3 spans 15 residues. Here the CDR3 reads CASSYSWTENYGYTF. The CDR3 DNA reads as TGTGCCAGCAGTTACTCGTGGACAGAAAACTATGGCTACACCTTC.

This clone was recorded a few times. The chain employs TRBV6-2 or TRBV6-3 and TRBJ2-2; no reliable D call. V gave up 4 bases and J gave up 5 bases, with 11 bases separating them. The CDR3 contains 14 residues. The germline gives CDR1 MNHEY, CDR2 SVGEGT. DNA for the CDR3: TGTGCCAGCAGTTTTTCGACACCAACCGGGGAGCTGTTTTTT. Translation: CASSFSTPTGELFF.

This clone was detected only a few times. The chain is built from TRBV12-3 or TRBV12-4 and TRBJ2-3, with D hard to call. The CDR3 is made up of 12 amino acids. V dropped 3 bases and J dropped 2 bases, with 3 bases sitting between them. The CDR3 protein is CASSFITDTQYF. The CDR3 nucleotides read TGTGCCAGCAGTTTTATCACAGATACGCAGTATTTT.

The chain is built from TRBV4-1 and TRBJ1-5; D is ambiguous. Per germline, CDR1 MGHRA and CDR2 YSYEKL. Trimming shortened V by 2 bases and J by 4 bases, and 9 bases separated the two germline ends. The CDR3 contains 14 residues. Here the CDR3 reads CASSQNAGNQPQHF. CDR3 coding DNA: TGCGCCAGCAGCCAAAACGCGGGGAATCAGCCCCAGCATTTT.

V gene TRBV5-6 combines with J gene TRBJ1-1; 8 bases fit TRBD1. CDR3 length: 16 amino acids. CDR1 is SGHDT, CDR2 YYEEEE, per germline. J was trimmed by 0 bases and V by 7 bases; bases with no gene match: 11. The CDR3 sequence: CASGSLDRALNTEAFF. The DNA for the CDR3 is TGTGCCAGCGGCTCCCTGGACAGGGCTTTGAACACTGAAGCTTTCTTT.

The chain is built from TRBV3-1 (or the pseudogene TRBV3-2) and TRBJ2-3; D might be TRBD2 (6 bases). The CDR3 length is 13 residues. Trimming shortened V by 2 bases and J by 8 bases, and 11 bases separated the two germline ends. Per germline, CDR1 LGHDT and CDR2 YNNKEL (reference sequence). The CDR3 protein is CASSQTRDFTQYF. The CDR3, as DNA: TGTGCCAGCAGCCAAACTCGGGACTTTACGCAGTATTTT.

This chain uses TRBV5-6 with TRBJ2-7; D is perhaps TRBD1 (6 bases). The CDR3 spans 16 residues. Looked up from germline, CDR1 is SGHDT and CDR2 is YYEEEE. The V end lost 1 base, the J end lost 5 bases, and 19 bases lay between the germline ends. The chain's CDR3 is CASSLRPGQYPHEQYF. CDR3 nucleotide sequence: TGTGCCAGCAGCTTGCGCCCAGGACAGTACCCCCACGAGCAGTACTTC.

Turning to this clone: The same CDR3 arises from other DNA sequences in this sample as well. This chain uses TRBV5-1 with TRBJ2-2; D is perhaps TRBD1 (5 bases). Between the trimmed V and J ends, which lost 5 bases and 1 base, there was a span of 9 bases. The CDR3 sequence is 14 residues long. Germline V gene sequence: CDR1 SGHRS, CDR2 YFSETQ. The CDR3 bases are TGCGCCAGCAGTCCAGGACAGAACACCGGGGAGCTGTTTTTT. Protein sequence: CASSPGQNTGELFF.

The V call is TRBV9, the J call TRBJ1-1; no clear D. There are 14 residues in the CDR3. V was clipped by 0 bases and J by 1 base, with 7 bases between them. CDR1 and CDR2 (germline): SGDLS, YYNGEE. CDR3 DNA: TGTGCCAGCAGCGTAGAGGGAGGGAACACTGAAGCTTTCTTT. Protein product: CASSVEGGNTEAFF.

DNA for the CDR3: TGTGCCAGTAGTTTCGCGAATATAAACTATGGCTACACCTTC. It yields the protein CASSFANINYGYTF. The chain carries TRBV19 and TRBJ1-2; D unresolved. Germline V gene lookup returns CDR1 LNHDA and CDR2 SQIVND (reference sequence). The ends were cut back, 5 bases at V and 2 bases at J, with 12 bases in the middle. This CDR3 comprises 14 residues.

This chain uses TRBV12-3 or TRBV12-4 with TRBJ1-1; D might be TRBD1 (6 bases). The CDR3 loop spans 13 amino acids. Trimming removed 3 bases at V and 4 bases at J, with 9 bases between. CDR3 DNA sequence: TGTGCCAGCAGTTTGTTACAGGGCACTGAAGCTTTCTTT. Translated, it gives CASSLLQGTEAFF.

The chain is built from TRBV6-6 and TRBJ1-2; TRBD1 aligns across 8 bases. Germline CDR1 is MNHNY and CDR2 is SVGAGI (reference sequence). CDR3 size: 14 residues. V trimming: 3 bases; J trimming: 4 bases; junction bases outside the gene matches: 4. The CDR3 loop reads CASSYHDRGYGYTF. Written as DNA, the CDR3 is TGTGCCAGCAGTTATCACGACAGGGGCTATGGCTACACCTTC.

The genes are TRBV27 and TRBJ1-1, with no clear D. The CDR3 totals 13 residues. The germline V and J ends were trimmed by 1 base and 0 bases, with 3 bases remaining between them. Per germline, CDR1 MNHEY and CDR2 SMNVEV (reference sequence). The CDR3 DNA is TGTGCCAGCAGTTTATGGCTGAACACTGAAGCTTTCTTT. Protein product: CASSLWLNTEAFF.

This clone has more than one count but fewer than ten. The rearrangement links TRBV2 to TRBJ1-2; the match to TRBD1 covers 7 bases. From germline, CDR1 is SNHLY and CDR2 FYNNEI. This CDR3 is built from 16 residues. V gave up 6 bases and J gave up 4 bases; unmatched junction bases: 14. The CDR3: CASSPREGGRLYGYTF. The CDR3 coding sequence is TGTGCCAGCAGCCCCCGTGAAGGGGGCAGGCTCTATGGCTACACCTTC.

This clone has only a few counts. The rearrangement joins TRBV28 to TRBJ1-6; no definite D call. The CDR3 has 14 amino acids. Trimming took off 2 bases at V and 6 bases at J, with 8 bases between the two ends. Per the germline V gene, CDR1 is MDHEN and CDR2 is SYDVKM. CDR3 nucleotides: TGTGCCAGCAGTTTAATACTGCTTAATTCACCCCTCCACTTT. It translates to CASSLILLNSPLHF. The variable domain in full, with the rest retrieved from reference TRBV28 and TRBJ1-6, is DVKVTQSSRYLVKRTGEKVFLECVQDMDHENMFWYRQDPGLGLRLIYFSYDVKMKEKGDIPEGYSVSREKKERFSLILESASTNQTSMYLCASSLILLNSPLHFGNGTRLTVT.

This chain connects TRBV5-4 to TRBJ2-1; TRBD1 agrees at 8 bases. CDR1 and CDR2 from the germline V gene are SGHNT and YYREEE (reference sequence). This CDR3 region has 15 residues. V lost 2 bases, J lost 4 bases, and 5 bases stayed unmatched. The CDR3 sequence: CASSLGQGRYNEQFF. In DNA form, the CDR3 reads TGTGCCAGCAGCTTAGGACAGGGACGTTACAATGAGCAGTTCTTC.

The V and J genes are TRBV9 and TRBJ2-1, with 12 bases lining up with TRBD2. CDR1 and CDR2 (germline): SGDLS, YYNGEE. After removal of 4 bases from V and 4 bases from J, the junction contained 3 bases not matched to a gene. The CDR3 is 15 amino acids. The CDR3: CASSTSGGRYNEQFF. CDR3 bases: TGTGCCAGCAGCACTAGCGGGGGGCGGTACAATGAGCAGTTCTTC.

V and J are TRBV18 and TRBJ2-6; 7 bases agree with TRBD2. The CDR3 is 18 residues long. In germline, CDR1 is KGHSH, CDR2 LQKENI. The J segment lost 2 bases and the V segment lost 3 bases, leaving 10 bases of the junction unmatched. CDR3 in amino acids: CASSPFQGGLAGANVLTF. The CDR3 coding sequence is TGTGCCAGCTCACCTTTCCAGGGAGGGCTGGCTGGGGCCAACGTCCTGACTTTC.

The chain recombines TRBV6-4 with TRBJ2-1; 10 positions match TRBD2. V trimming: 3 bases; J trimming: 7 bases; junction bases outside the gene matches: 6. CDR3 length: 15 residues. The germline V gene has CDR1 MRHNA and CDR2 SNTAGT. CDR3 nucleotides: TGTGCCAGCAGTGAAGGCCTAGCGGGAGCTAATGAGCAGTTCTTC. Encoded protein: CASSEGLAGANEQFF.

This sequence joins TRBV6-4 and TRBJ1-1; D is undetermined. This CDR3 has 13 residues. Germline values: CDR1 MRHNA, CDR2 SNTAGT. Trimming shortened V by 0 bases and J by 2 bases, and 4 bases separated the two germline ends. Written as DNA, the CDR3 is TGTGCCAGCAGTGACTCTAGCAACACTGAAGCTTTCTTT. Protein sequence: CASSDSSNTEAFF.

V usage is TRBV19 and J usage is TRBJ1-1; D is possibly TRBD1 (6 bases). The CDR3 extends over 13 amino acids. The germline CDR1 and CDR2 sequences are LNHDA and SQIVND (reference sequence). V dropped 6 bases and J dropped 1 base, with 9 bases sitting between them. CDR3 loop: CASRETGNTEAFF. For the CDR3, the DNA is TGTGCCAGTAGAGAGACAGGGAACACTGAAGCTTTCTTT.

This clone showed up just a few times. V gene TRBV19 combines with J gene TRBJ1-3; 7 positions match TRBD1. The CDR3 loop spans 15 amino acids. Germline V gene sequence: CDR1 LNHDA, CDR2 SQIVND (reference sequence). The ends lost 7 bases at V and 3 bases at J; junction bases unmatched: 9. CDR3: CASTPTGSLGNTIYF. In DNA form, the CDR3 reads TGTGCCAGTACCCCGACAGGGTCACTTGGAAACACCATATATTTT.

This clone was seen just once. The V call is TRBV10-3, the J call TRBJ1-2, with 9 bases aligning to TRBD1. Trimming at V came to 2 bases and at J to 6 bases, leaving 1 base not matched to a gene. Germline V CDR1 and CDR2: ENHRY, SYGVKD. The CDR3 consists of 13 residues. As DNA, the CDR3 is TGTGCCATCAGTGAGGGGACAGGGCATGGCTACACCTTC. Translating it yields CAISEGTGHGYTF.